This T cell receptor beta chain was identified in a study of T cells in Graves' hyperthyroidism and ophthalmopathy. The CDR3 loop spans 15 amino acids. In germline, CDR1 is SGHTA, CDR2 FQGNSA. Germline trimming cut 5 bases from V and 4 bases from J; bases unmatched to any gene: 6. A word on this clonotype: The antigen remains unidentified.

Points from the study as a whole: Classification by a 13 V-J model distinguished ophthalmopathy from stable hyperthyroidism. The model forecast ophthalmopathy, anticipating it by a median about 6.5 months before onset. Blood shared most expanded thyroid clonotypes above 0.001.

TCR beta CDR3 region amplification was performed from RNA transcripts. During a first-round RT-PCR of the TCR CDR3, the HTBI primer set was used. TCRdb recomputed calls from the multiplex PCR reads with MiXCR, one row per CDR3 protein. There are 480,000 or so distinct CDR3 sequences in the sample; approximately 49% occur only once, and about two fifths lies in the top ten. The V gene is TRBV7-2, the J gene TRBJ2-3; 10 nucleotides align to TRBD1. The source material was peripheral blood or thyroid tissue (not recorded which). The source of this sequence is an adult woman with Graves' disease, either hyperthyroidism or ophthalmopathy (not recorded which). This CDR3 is CASSRRTGGADTQYF. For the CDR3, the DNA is TGTGCCAGCAGCCGTCGGACAGGGGGGGCAGATACGCAGTATTTT.